This T cell receptor (beta chain) was recovered during a study of blood T cell repertoires in COVID-19. The wider study: In each case, the material was cDNA or gDNA derived from T cells, B-cell-depleted T cells, or PBMCs.

TCRdb keeps only in-frame clones here, not all; method: immunoSEQ multiplex PCR. The profile shows around 380,000 clones, more than 65% of them singletons. The CDR3 runs 11 residues. Trimming removed 6 bases from V and 11 bases from J; junction bases left unmatched: 5. Per the germline V gene, CDR1 is DFQATT and CDR2 is SNEGSKA (reference sequence). This sequence originates from a human donor with acute or convalescent COVID-19. The donor label of this sample is uncertain. Input material: peripheral blood. V gene TRBV20-1 combines with J gene TRBJ1-4; 8 bases line up with TRBD1. The CDR3 loop reads CSAPGQAKLFF. CDR3 DNA: TGCAGTGCCCCGGGACAGGCCAAACTGTTTTTT.